The sequence of this TCR beta chain was determined in a study of PD-L1 blockade in urothelial cancer. Study-wide context: The median number of T cells present in blood samples was roughly 140,000.

As to time point: peripheral blood 6 weeks after treatment start. The method was immunoSEQ multiplex PCR; TCRdb's version includes in-frame clones alone and lacks a portion of them. The sample includes around 100,000 clones, under 95% of them seen just once. The origin of this receptor is a man in his sixties with urothelial cancer. The specimen comprised PBMCs, sampled around atezolizumab (anti-PD-L1) treatment.

CDR3 sequence: CASSPRQGTGGGEQYF. The CDR3 DNA reads as TGTGCCAGCTCACCTCGGCAAGGGACAGGGGGAGGCGAGCAGTACTTC. The chain has TRBV18 and TRBJ2-7; 11 bases are shared with TRBD1. The trim removed 3 bases at V and 6 bases at J, leaving 10 bases unmatched. The germline V gene encodes CDR1 KGHSH and CDR2 LQKENI. The CDR3 extends over 16 amino acids.